The rows below give T cell receptor beta chains drawn from one sample of a study of cytomegalovirus exposure and HLA in healthy donors. Measured with immunoSEQ multiplex PCR; TCRdb has only the in-frame clones, and not every one. There are 100,000 or so clones in the sample; 73% occur only once, and less than 4% lies in the top ten. The sequencing sample was made of PBMCs. The receptors shown here come from a man aged 40-49 years in good health and CMV-seronegative. The CDR3 runs from the conserved cysteine through the conserved F or W. D genes are given only for firm matches. Clone size is stated in some rows and not others, as once, few, many or a class when expanded.

TRBV7-2	TRBJ1-1	-	13	-	TGTGCCAGCAGCTTAGAAGGGGTTGGTGAAGCTTTCTTT	CASSLEGVGEAFF
TRBV2	TRBJ2-7	-	12	TRBD1	TGTGCCAGCATGGGGACAGGGACCGAGCAGTACTTC	CASMGTGTEQYF
TRBV5-1	TRBJ1-6	-	13	-	TGCGCCAGCAGCTTTTCGGGTAGCTCACCCCTCCACTTT	CASSFSGSSPLHF
TRBV6-6	TRBJ1-2	once	16	-	TGTGCCAGCAGTTACTCCCCCTCAGAGGGGGAATATGGCTACACCTTC	CASSYSPSEGEYGYTF
TRBV7-9	TRBJ1-5	few	15	TRBD1	TGTGCCAGCAGCGAAGGGGGCCGTGGCAATCAGCCCCAGCATTTT	CASSEGGRGNQPQHF
TRBV12-5	TRBJ1-6	few	14	-	TGTGCTAGTGGTTCGGGGGGCGCGAATTCACCCCTCCACTTT	CASGSGGANSPLHF
TRBV25-1	TRBJ1-1	-	12	-	TGTGCCAGCAGGGGCGGGGGGGCGGAAGCTTTCTTT	CASRGGGAEAFF
TRBV28	TRBJ1-4	-	15	-	TGTGCCAGCAGTTCCCCGGGGGGGGAGGATGAAAAACTGTTTTTT	CASSSPGGEDEKLFF
TRBV7-2	TRBJ2-7	few	14	-	TGTGCCAGCAGCTTAGACGGGGGACCCTACGAGCAGTACTTC	CASSLDGGPYEQYF
TRBV4-3	TRBJ2-7	few	15	TRBD1	TGCGCCAGCAGCCAGACGACAGGGGGGTACTACGAGCAGTACTTC	CASSQTTGGYYEQYF
TRBV7-8	TRBJ1-2	few	15	TRBD1	TGTGCCAGCAGCTTAATCATTTGGCAGGGGGGAGGCTACACCTTC	CASSLIIWQGGGYTF
TRBV20-1	TRBJ2-1	-	11	TRBD2	TGCAGTGCCTCTAGCGGAGGGGCGCGGTTCTTC	CSASSGGARFF
TRBV10-3	TRBJ1-6	-	15	-	TGTGCCTCCTACGGGGGAGCCGAAGGAAATTCACCCCTCCACTTT	CASYGGAEGNSPLHF
TRBV29-1	TRBJ2-7	-	13	TRBD1	TGCAGCGTTCGTGGACAGGGAGGCGGCGAGCAGTACTTC	CSVRGQGGGEQYF
TRBV5-8	TRBJ2-5	-	12	-	TGTGCCAGCAGCTTGTCCGGGGAGACCCAGTACTTC	CASSLSGETQYF
TRBV29-1	TRBJ1-2	once	11	-	TGCAGCGTTGGGGGCGATAATGGCTACACCTTC	CSVGGDNGYTF
TRBV11-2	TRBJ2-2	-	15	-	TGTGCCAGCAGCTTACGGAGGCCAGGAACCGGGGAGCTGTTTTTT	CASSLRRPGTGELFF
TRBV7-2	TRBJ1-4	-	15	TRBD1	TGTGCCAGCAGCTTAGATGTGACAGGGGGCGGGTGGCTGTTTTTT	CASSLDVTGGGWLFF
TRBV11-2	TRBJ2-5	-	17	-	TGTGCCAGCAGCTTAGCCGGCGGGTGGCTGACGGAAGAGACCCAGTACTTC	CASSLAGGWLTEETQYF
TRBV6-1	TRBJ2-1	-	13	-	TGTGCCAGCAGTGATCACAGGCATGGTGAGCAGTTCTTC	CASSDHRHGEQFF
TRBV6-1	TRBJ2-7	few	12	-	TGTGCCAGCAGTACTCAGGGTTACGAGCAGTACTTC	CASSTQGYEQYF
TRBV10-3	TRBJ2-6	-	17	TRBD1	TGTGCCATCAGCCCCGGGACAGGGTTTCCTGGGGCCAACGTCCTGACTTTC	CAISPGTGFPGANVLTF
TRBV21-1	TRBJ2-7	-	11	-	TGTGCCAGCAGCTACACCTACGAGCAGTACTTC	CASSYTYEQYF
TRBV7-2	TRBJ2-7	-	14	TRBD2	TGTGCCAGCACCCGGTGGGGGGGGGACTACGAGCAGTACTTC	CASTRWGGDYEQYF
TRBV9	TRBJ2-7	-	13	-	TGTGCCAGCACCGAACCCCCAGAATACGAGCAGTACTTC	CASTEPPEYEQYF
TRBV7-3	TRBJ1-1	-	13	-	TGTGCCAGCAGCGCGGGGGTGAACACTGAAGCTTTCTTT	CASSAGVNTEAFF
TRBV7-2	TRBJ1-4	-	15	-	TGTGCCAGCAGCTTAACAGGTCCAACTAATGAAAAACTGTTTTTT	CASSLTGPTNEKLFF
TRBV10-2	TRBJ1-2	-	15	TRBD1	TGCGCCAGCAGTGCCGGACAGGGGCGAAACTATGGCTACACCTTC	CASSAGQGRNYGYTF
TRBV10-3	TRBJ2-7	-	15	-	TGTGCCATCAGTGATAATTGGCAGGGTAGTTACGAGCAGTACTTC	CAISDNWQGSYEQYF
TRBV5-4	TRBJ2-7	-	12	TRBD1	TGTGCCAGCAGCATAGACAGGGGCGAGCAGTACTTC	CASSIDRGEQYF
TRBV14	TRBJ1-2	-	13	TRBD1	TGTGCCAGCAGCCCGGGACAGACCTATGGCTACACCTTC	CASSPGQTYGYTF
TRBV7-7	TRBJ2-1	-	16	TRBD2	TGTGCCAGCAGCTTAGGGAGGCTAGCGGGGAACAATGAGCAGTTCTTC	CASSLGRLAGNNEQFF
TRBV7-3	TRBJ1-2	-	14	-	TGTGCCAGCAGCTTATCTGGGGAGGGGGATGGCTACACCTTC	CASSLSGEGDGYTF
TRBV5-6	TRBJ2-5	-	13	-	TGTGCCAGCAGCTTTGGCAGTCAAGAGACCCAGTACTTC	CASSFGSQETQYF
TRBV5-4	TRBJ2-2	-	16	-	TGTGCCAGCAGCAAGCACAGGGAAAAAGAGGAATGGGAGCTGTTTTTT	CASSKHREKEEWELFF
TRBV21-1	TRBJ2-5	-	18	-	TGTGCCAGCAGCAAAGAGCCGGGGTATAGGGTAGAGCGGGAGACCCAGTACTTC	CASSKEPGYRVERETQYF
TRBV27	TRBJ2-3	few	17	TRBD2	TGTGCCAGCAGGAGGGTGTTGGGGCGGGGGGCCTCGGATACGCAGTATTTT	CASRRVLGRGASDTQYF
TRBV6-5	TRBJ1-2	few	11	-	TGTGGCGCAGCCGGGAACTATGGCTACACCTTC	CGAAGNYGYTF
TRBV28	TRBJ2-7	-	15	-	TGTGCCAGCAGTTTATCGCCAGGGCTCTCCTACGAGCAGTACTTC	CASSLSPGLSYEQYF
TRBV6-1	TRBJ1-2	-	13	TRBD1	TGTGCCAGCAGTGAGGGGACAGGGTGGGGCTACACCTTC	CASSEGTGWGYTF
TRBV5-4	TRBJ1-1	many	15	-	TGTGCCAGCAAGGCGGGGCAGGCCAGGAACACTGAAGCTTTCTTT	CASKAGQARNTEAFF
TRBV9	TRBJ1-6	-	15	-	TGTGCCAGCAGCGTAGACGGGGGGCCGAATTCACCCCTCCACTTT	CASSVDGGPNSPLHF
TRBV23-1	TRBJ1-5	once	16	TRBD1	TGCGCCAGCAGTGGGACAGTGGAGGGGAGCAATCAGCCCCAGCATTTT	CASSGTVEGSNQPQHF
TRBV27	TRBJ2-7	few	14	-	TGTGCCAGCAGTTTACCCAGGACAGCAGACGCCTTACACTTC	CASSLPRTADALHF
TRBV4-3	TRBJ1-1	once	16	TRBD1	TGCGCCAGCAGCCAAGAAGCAGGGGGACAAAGAATTGAAGCTTTCTTT	CASSQEAGGQRIEAFF
TRBV2	TRBJ2-7	-	14	TRBD1	TGTGCCAGCAGGGGGACAGGGGGCACCTACGAGCAGTACTTC	CASRGTGGTYEQYF
TRBV7-2	TRBJ1-1	-	14	-	TGTGCCAGCAGCTTAATGGGTCGGGGGGGAGAAGCTTTCTTT	CASSLMGRGGEAFF
TRBV19	TRBJ2-7	-	13	TRBD2	TGTGCCAGTAGTACTAGCGGGGGCTACGAGCAGTACTTC	CASSTSGGYEQYF
TRBV29-1	TRBJ2-7	once	10	-	TGCAGCGTTGGGGCCCACGAGCAGTACTTC	CSVGAHEQYF
TRBV5-1	TRBJ2-7	-	14	TRBD1	TGCGCCAGCAGGAGGACGACAGGGTCCTACGAGCAGTACTTC	CASRRTTGSYEQYF
TRBV19	TRBJ2-3	-	17	TRBD1	TGTGCCAGTAGTACTAGGGACAGGGGGATACGAGCAGATACGCAGTATTTT	CASSTRDRGIRADTQYF
TRBV25-1	TRBJ2-5	-	18	TRBD2	TGTGCCAGCAGAGGGGGTTGGCTAGCGGGGGAGAACCAAGAGACCCAGTACTTC	CASRGGWLAGENQETQYF
TRBV15	TRBJ2-5	few	15	-	TGTGCCACCAGCAGAGAGGGCAGACCTCAAGAGACCCAGTACTTC	CATSREGRPQETQYF